Listed here are 2 T cell receptor beta chains from one sample, sequenced in a study of blood T cell repertoires in COVID-19. Repertoires were generated with immunoSEQ multiplex PCR, while TCRdb's copy carries only in-frame clones and drops some. The table has 150,000 to 200,000 clones, about nine tenths seen once; the top ten hold under 2.5%. The material sequenced was peripheral blood. The receptors stem from a man aged 70-80 years with active or convalescent COVID-19.

The rearrangement joins TRBV5-8 to TRBJ1-6; D gene unclear. The CDR3 sequence is 13 residues long. Germline V CDR1 and CDR2: SGHTS, YDEGEE. V shed 1 base and J shed 7 bases, with 6 bases lying between them. The CDR3 nucleotides are TGTGCCAGCAGCTTGCTTGCGAATTCACCCCTCCACTTT. Amino acid sequence: CASSLLANSPLHF.

The CDR3: CASSLTGQRYEQYF. The CDR3 DNA reads as TGTGCCAGCAGCCTCACGGGACAGCGGTACGAGCAGTACTTC. The rearrangement links TRBV7-2 to TRBJ2-7; 7 bases align to TRBD1. Losses at the gene ends were 5 bases for V and 4 bases for J; bases not matched to a gene: 8. This CDR3 region has 14 residues. Germline V gives CDR1 SGHTA, CDR2 FQGNSA.